This T cell receptor beta chain appears in the sequencing data of a study of T cell repertoires in cytomegalovirus infection. Study-level findings and limits: CMV-specific TCR beta clonotypes restricted by HLA-C dominated the ex vivo response. Adding up the frequency of public TCR beta families identified people who carried CMV plus the relevant HLA.

TCRdb reprocessed the reads with MiXCR, giving one entry per CDR3 protein. Seen here are a few hundred thousand distinct CDR3 sequences, 17% observed once, and the top ten hold about half. The CDR3 is made up of 13 amino acids. Germline CDR1 and CDR2: SGHTA and FQGNSA. V lost 0 bases and J 2 bases, leaving 5 bases between the germline ends. With respect to this clonotype: Its target is not known.

This rearrangement joins TRBV7-2 to TRBJ2-7; D ambiguous. The origin of this receptor is a human donor in good health (CMV status not recorded). Some clones in this sample may be carry-over from other donors' samples. Sequencing was performed on CD8+ T cells from PBMCs. The CDR3, as DNA: TGTGCCAGCAGCTTAGCCAGACCCTACGAGCAGTACTTC. Its protein product is CASSLARPYEQYF.